This T cell receptor beta chain came from a study of cytomegalovirus exposure and HLA in healthy donors. General study results and limits: Later analysis showed TCR association rates varying by HLA locus, highest for DRB1 and lowest for HLA-C. The study listed roughly 150 cytomegalovirus-associated TCR beta chains. Both high specificity and high sensitivity reportedly marked the classifier's diagnosis of cytomegalovirus status. According to a later analysis, donors in an Asian-associated ancestry cluster reportedly had fewer N-insertions than the approximately 730-donor mean.

Turning to this clone: Its antigen is not known.

V was clipped by 4 bases and J by 6 bases, with 13 bases between them. This CDR3 spans 14 amino acids. Germline assignment: CDR1 SGHNT and CDR2 YYREEE (reference sequence). The PCR made use of 60 Vbeta and 13 Jbeta primers. Clones were sequenced by immunoSEQ multiplex PCR, and TCRdb holds only the in-frame ones, with some missing. Among more than 95,000 clones listed, around 10% were seen once. This receptor was obtained from a man aged 35 to 55 in good health and CMV-seropositive. This chain connects TRBV5-4 to TRBJ1-4; D gene unclear. What was sequenced was PBMCs. The CDR3 loop reads CASSRPPEDEKLFF. The CDR3 DNA reads TGTGCCAGCAGCCGGCCTCCTGAGGATGAAAAACTGTTTTTT.